Included here is one T cell receptor (beta chain) sequence, with context. Its antigen is currently unknown. These data come from a study of cytomegalovirus exposure and HLA in healthy donors. The study ran its PCR with 60 Vbeta and 13 Jbeta primers. As processed by the authors: A follow-up analysis tallied tens of millions of unique TCR beta chains, 9 million to 11 million shared. The method was immunoSEQ multiplex PCR; TCRdb's version includes in-frame clones alone and lacks a portion of them. V, J and clone size are those of that table, while D and trimming were read from the DNA. The table for this sample gives about 210,000 clones. V trimming: 3 bases; J trimming: 4 bases; junction bases outside the gene matches: 7. The CDR3 is 15 amino acids. Germline V lookup: CDR1 SGDLS, CDR2 YYNGEE. Study-wide results and caveats: Association of a missense DCLRE1C variant with TCR beta V- and J-gene trimming was reported in a later analysis.

The receptor was derived from a woman in her 30s in good health and CMV-seropositive. The sequenced material came from PBMCs. V usage is TRBV9 and J usage is TRBJ2-7; TRBD2 matches 10 bases. The CDR3 spells CASSGEASGSYEQYF. CDR3 nucleotides: TGTGCCAGCAGCGGGGAGGCTAGCGGGAGTTACGAGCAGTACTTC. Full variable domain (missing parts from reference TRBV9 and TRBJ2-7): DSGVTQTPKHLITATGQRVTLRCSPRSGDLSVYWYQQSLDQGLQFLIQYYNGEERAKGNILERFSAQQFPDLHSELNLSSLELGDSALYFCASSGEASGSYEQYFGPGTRLTVT.